A selection of T cell receptor beta chains follows, all from one sample in a study of T-cell reconstitution after alpha-beta-depleted transplantation in children. MiXCR was run by TCRdb on the PCR reads, yielding one entry per CDR3 protein. The top ten clones hold around 7.6% of a sample with about 300,000 distinct CDR3 sequences, roughly a tenth of them seen once. The sample was PBMCs, taken before TCRalphabeta/CD19-depleted stem cell transplant. These receptors were collected from a boy under three years old with acute myeloid leukemia, due to receive a stem cell transplant. The CDR3 runs from the conserved cysteine through the conserved F or W. A D gene is named only where the DNA matches it firmly. Clone size is given for some rows only: seen once, a few or many times, or a class if the clone is expanded.

v_gene,j_gene,len,d_gene,abundance,CDR3aa,CDR3nt
TRBV2,TRBJ2-7,15,NA,many,CASTLRGARSYEQYF,TGTGCCAGCACCCTCAGAGGGGCTCGCTCCTACGAGCAGTACTTC
TRBV7-8,TRBJ2-2,14,NA,many,CASSLIKGTGELFF,TGTGCCAGCAGCTTAATAAAGGGCACCGGGGAGCTGTTTTTT
TRBV7-2,TRBJ2-2,16,NA,many,CASILTGQLNTGELFF,TGTGCCAGCATCCTCACGGGGCAACTGAACACCGGGGAGCTGTTTTTT
TRBV7-2,TRBJ1-2,17,NA,NA,CASSFRRVRGASYGYTF,TGTGCCAGCAGCTTTCGGCGCGTAAGGGGAGCCTCCTATGGCTACACCTTC
TRBV7-9,TRBJ2-7,16,TRBD2,NA,CASSLGGREGLYEQYF,TGTGCCAGCAGCTTAGGAGGAAGGGAGGGCCTCTACGAGCAGTACTTC
TRBV12-3/TRBV12-4,TRBJ2-1,15,NA,many,CASSLVGGGYNEQFF,TGTGCCAGCAGTTTGGTGGGAGGAGGCTACAATGAGCAGTTCTTC
TRBV6-6,TRBJ1-2,12,TRBD1,few,CASWTGHYGYTF,TGTGCCAGTTGGACAGGGCACTATGGCTACACCTTC
TRBV30,TRBJ2-3,13,TRBD2,NA,CAWSGLAWDTQYF,TGTGCCTGGAGTGGACTAGCTTGGGATACGCAGTATTTT
TRBV3-1,TRBJ2-5,19,TRBD2,many,CASSQHALAGGGYQETQYF,TGTGCCAGCAGCCAACATGCGCTAGCGGGAGGGGGATACCAAGAGACCCAGTACTTC
TRBV29-1,TRBJ2-5,12,TRBD2,many,CSFSGSRETQYF,TGCAGTTTTAGCGGGAGTCGAGAGACCCAGTACTTC
TRBV12-3/TRBV12-4,TRBJ1-6,14,NA,many,CASSIEGSASPLHF,TGTGCCAGCAGTATCGAAGGGTCGGCTTCACCCCTCCACTTT
TRBV12-3/TRBV12-4,TRBJ2-2,15,TRBD2,many,CASSQRGSYTGELFF,TGTGCCAGCAGCCAGCGGGGGTCATACACCGGGGAGCTGTTTTTT
TRBV7-9,TRBJ2-7,16,TRBD2,many,CASSLEASGNPWQQYF,TGTGCCAGCAGCTTAGAGGCTAGCGGGAACCCCTGGCAGCAGTACTTC
TRBV10-3,TRBJ2-5,12,TRBD1,many,CATTDREETQYF,TGTGCCACTACGGACAGGGAGGAGACCCAGTACTTC
TRBV6-1,TRBJ2-1,14,TRBD1,few,CASSRQGLSNEQFF,TGTGCCAGCAGTAGACAGGGCCTATCCAATGAGCAGTTCTTC
TRBV5-1,TRBJ2-3,16,NA,many,CASSYGNRDSTDTQYF,TGCGCCAGCAGCTATGGTAACAGGGATAGCACAGATACGCAGTATTTT
TRBV12-3/TRBV12-4,TRBJ2-7,14,NA,few,CASSLDRTIHEQYF,TGTGCCAGCAGTTTAGACAGAACCATCCACGAGCAGTACTTC
TRBV10-1,TRBJ2-1,14,TRBD2,many,CATLGTILYNDQFF,TGCGCCACCCTCGGGACTATCCTCTACAATGATCAGTTCTTC
TRBV12-3/TRBV12-4,TRBJ1-2,14,TRBD1,many,CASSLAGTGDGYTF,TGTGCCAGCAGTTTAGCCGGGACAGGGGATGGCTACACCTTC
TRBV28,TRBJ2-7,15,NA,many,CASSLWLRQGDEQYF,TGTGCCAGCAGTTTATGGCTGAGGCAGGGAGACGAGCAGTACTTC
TRBV27,TRBJ2-1,16,TRBD2,NA,CASSLRLAGDYNEQFF,TGTGCCAGCAGTTTAAGGCTAGCGGGCGATTACAATGAGCAGTTCTTC
TRBV12-3/TRBV12-4,TRBJ2-4,15,TRBD1,NA,CASSPRQGAKNIQNF,TGTGCCAGCAGTCCCCGACAGGGGGCCAAAAACATTCAGAACTTC
TRBV20-1,TRBJ2-7,14,TRBD2,NA,CSATKAGGTYEQYF,TGCAGTGCCACTAAAGCGGGGGGAACCTACGAGCAGTACTTC
TRBV20-1,TRBJ1-2,13,NA,NA,CSARDDTNYGYTF,TGCAGTGCTAGAGATGACACTAACTATGGCTACACCTTC
TRBV6-1,TRBJ1-2,16,TRBD1,NA,CASSNAGQGTNYGYTF,TGTGCCAGCAGTAACGCGGGACAGGGGACTAACTATGGCTACACCTTC
TRBV11-1,TRBJ1-4,15,TRBD1,NA,CASSSGQAPNEKLFF,TGTGCCAGCAGCTCGGGACAGGCCCCTAATGAAAAACTGTTTTTT
TRBV20-1,TRBJ2-1,17,NA,many,CSANRDSLLSSYNEQFF,TGCAGTGCTAATCGGGACTCCCTCCTGAGCTCCTACAATGAGCAGTTCTTC
TRBV9,TRBJ2-3,15,NA,NA,CASSFRTSDADTQYF,TGTGCCAGCAGCTTCCGGACCTCCGACGCAGATACGCAGTATTTT
TRBV30,TRBJ2-1,13,TRBD2,once,CALGRGAHNEQFF,TGTGCCCTTGGGCGGGGGGCCCACAATGAGCAGTTCTTC
TRBV20-1,TRBJ1-1,14,NA,many,CSATRGHGNTEAFF,TGCAGTGCTACTCGGGGGCATGGTAACACTGAAGCTTTCTTT
TRBV5-6,TRBJ2-5,15,NA,NA,CASSHREVRKETQYF,TGTGCCAGCAGCCACAGGGAAGTTAGGAAAGAGACCCAGTACTTC
TRBV7-3,TRBJ2-1,15,TRBD1,few,CASSSDRGVYNEQFF,TGTGCCAGCAGCTCCGACAGGGGGGTTTACAATGAGCAGTTCTTC
TRBV5-1,TRBJ2-2,16,NA,many,CASSLVWGRDTGELFF,TGCGCCAGCAGCTTGGTATGGGGCAGGGACACCGGGGAGCTGTTTTTT
TRBV7-2,TRBJ2-3,14,NA,many,CASSLGPGPDTQYF,TGTGCCAGCAGCTTAGGGCCCGGGCCAGATACGCAGTATTTT
TRBV12-3/TRBV12-4,TRBJ2-7,14,NA,NA,CASSLTGYSYEQYF,TGTGCCAGCAGTTTAACAGGCTATTCCTACGAGCAGTACTTC
TRBV18,TRBJ2-3,12,NA,NA,CASSPRLDTQYF,TGTGCCAGCTCACCGAGATTAGATACGCAGTATTTT
TRBV5-1,TRBJ2-5,16,TRBD1,many,CASSLAEQGAWETQYF,TGCGCCAGCAGCTTGGCCGAACAGGGGGCTTGGGAGACCCAGTACTTC
TRBV10-3,TRBJ2-1,13,NA,many,CAIGRTDNNEQFF,TGTGCCATCGGGAGGACAGATAACAATGAGCAGTTCTTC
TRBV29-1,TRBJ2-1,14,TRBD2,many,CSVALAGDYNEQFF,TGCAGCGTTGCCCTAGCGGGGGATTACAATGAGCAGTTCTTC
TRBV2,TRBJ2-7,14,TRBD1,NA,CASSKQGAQYEQYF,TGTGCCAGCAGCAAACAGGGGGCGCAGTACGAGCAGTACTTC